These 14 T cell receptor beta chains came from one sample sequenced in a study of memory CD8 T cells in hepatitis C reinfection. Data came from immunoSEQ multiplex PCR; TCRdb stores just in-frame clones and leaves some out. The sample includes tens of thousands of clones, 89% of them seen just once. Time point noted: late/post reinfection, 12 to 24 weeks after detection. Sorted cells were sequenced directly ex vivo without any in vitro expansion. The sequencing input was naive CD8+ T cells sorted from blood. Receptors were obtained from a man aged 18 to 29 with hepatitis C virus infection.

The J gene is TRBJ2-7, the V gene TRBV5-1; no definite D call. Germline V gene data show CDR1 as SGHRS and CDR2 as YFSETQ. The CDR3 length is 13 residues. The germline V and J ends were trimmed by 4 bases and 1 base, with 9 bases remaining between them. DNA of the CDR3: TGCGCCAGCAGCGTGGGTTCTTCCTACGAGCAGTACTTC. Amino acid sequence: CASSVGSSYEQYF.

V usage is TRBV5-5 and J usage is TRBJ2-3, with TRBD1 matching over 10 bases. CDR1 SGHKS and CDR2 YYEKEE come from the germline V gene (reference sequence). Germline trimming cut 4 bases from V and 3 bases from J; bases unmatched to any gene: 5. This CDR3 comprises 15 residues. The chain's CDR3 is CASSRPGQGTDTQYF. The CDR3, as DNA: TGTGCCAGCAGCCGCCCGGGACAGGGGACAGATACGCAGTATTTT.

The gene calls are TRBV19 and TRBJ2-3, with TRBD1 as a possible D gene (5 bases). V was trimmed by 6 bases and J by 0 bases, leaving 7 bases between them. Per germline, CDR1 LNHDA and CDR2 SQIVND (reference sequence). The CDR3 consists of 13 residues. The CDR3 DNA reads TGTGCCAGTAGCCGACAGAGCACAGATACGCAGTATTTT. It yields the protein CASSRQSTDTQYF.

The chain uses TRBV2 and TRBJ2-1; 9 bases line up with TRBD1. CDR3 length: 14 residues. Germline trimming cut 9 bases from V and 4 bases from J; bases unmatched to any gene: 7. CDR1 and CDR2 (germline): SNHLY, FYNNEI. CDR3 coding DNA: TGTGCCAGGAGACCGGGACAGGGATACAATGAGCAGTTCTTC. This sequence encodes CARRPGQGYNEQFF.

The V gene is TRBV4-3, the J gene TRBJ2-1; D is unclear. The germline gives CDR1 LGHNA, CDR2 YSLEER. CDR3 length: 15 amino acids. Trimming shortened V by 1 base and J by 7 bases, and 14 bases separated the two germline ends. In nucleotides, the CDR3 is TGCGCCAGCAGCCAAGCATTCAGTTCCCTGAATGAGCAGTTCTTC. Amino acids: CASSQAFSSLNEQFF.

This chain uses TRBV6-1 with TRBJ2-3, with D unresolved. The germline V gene encodes CDR1 MNHNS and CDR2 SASEGT. Deletions cut 6 bases from V and 14 bases from J, with 9 bases between. This CDR3 contains 9 residues. CDR3 sequence (DNA): TGTGCCAGCAGCTCTCCCCTGTATTTT. Protein sequence: CASSSPLYF.

This chain connects TRBV15 to TRBJ2-5, with a weak D call TRBD2 (5 bases). The CDR3 extends over 15 amino acids. V lost 5 bases to trimming and J lost 5 bases, with 18 bases between them. CDR1 is LNHNV, CDR2 YYDKDF, per germline (reference sequence). The CDR3 spells CATSGSPGREETQYF. The CDR3 DNA sequence: TGTGCCACCAGCGGGAGTCCGGGCCGAGAGGAGACCCAGTACTTC.

As concerns this clone: Other nucleotide sequences from this sample produce the same CDR3. The chain couples TRBV7-8 to TRBJ2-1; TRBD2 matches at 8 bases. CDR1 and CDR2 from the germline V gene are SGHVS and FQNEAQ. The CDR3 has 14 amino acids. V lost 1 base, J lost 6 bases, and 2 bases stayed unmatched. CDR3 in DNA: TGTGCCAGCAGCTTAGTCGGGGGGGGCAATGAGCAGTTCTTC. Translated, it gives CASSLVGGGNEQFF.

V gene TRBV27 combines with J gene TRBJ2-1; 9 bases are a match to TRBD2. CDR1 and CDR2 (germline): MNHEY, SMNVEV (reference sequence). This CDR3 is 15 amino acids long. The V and J ends lost 3 bases and 6 bases, in that order; junction bases with no gene match: 6. The CDR3 region is CASSFAGGWGNEQFF. The CDR3 DNA reads TGTGCCAGCAGTTTTGCGGGAGGGTGGGGCAATGAGCAGTTCTTC.

The chain combines TRBV9 with TRBJ2-2; D remains unclear. In germline, CDR1 is SGDLS, CDR2 YYNGEE. The CDR3 has 13 amino acids. V lost 5 bases and J lost 3, with 8 bases in between. The DNA for the CDR3 is TGTGCCAGCAGTGACGAGGACACCGGGGAGCTGTTTTTT. Residues: CASSDEDTGELFF.

The rearrangement uses TRBV27 and TRBJ2-3; 10 bases fit TRBD1. Germline V gene sequence: CDR1 MNHEY, CDR2 SMNVEV (reference sequence). There are 18 residues in the CDR3. V was clipped by 5 bases and J by 5 bases; unmatched bases: 16. The CDR3 region has the DNA TGTGCCAGCAGTCCACGGGACTCAGACAGGGGGCGTGGAGATACGCAGTATTTT. Protein product: CASSPRDSDRGRGDTQYF.

This chain uses TRBV21-1 with TRBJ2-7; the table names TRBD1, a call not compared with the DNA. TRBV21-1 constitutes a pseudogene. This CDR3 comprises 16 residues. CDR3 region: CASSINNRDPYYEQYV. The CDR3 DNA sequence: TGTGCCAGCAGCATAAATAACAGGGACCCCTACTACGAGCAGTACGTC.

The chain is built from TRBV6-1 and TRBJ2-7; no definite D call. CDR1 is MNHNS, CDR2 SASEGT, per germline. The CDR3 totals 10 residues. CDR3 nucleotide sequence: TGTACCAGCATCCACTACGAGCAGTACGTC. Its translation is CTSIHYEQYV.

The chain carries TRBV11-2 and TRBJ2-5, with a weak D call TRBD2 (5 bases). The CDR3 is made up of 15 amino acids. The ends were cut back, 1 base at V and 5 bases at J, with 14 bases in the middle. Germline-derived CDR1 and CDR2 are SGHAT and FQNNGV. The CDR3 region has the DNA TGTGCCAGCAGCTTAGGTTGGGGAACGGGGGAGACCCAGTACTTC. It yields the protein CASSLGWGTGETQYF.